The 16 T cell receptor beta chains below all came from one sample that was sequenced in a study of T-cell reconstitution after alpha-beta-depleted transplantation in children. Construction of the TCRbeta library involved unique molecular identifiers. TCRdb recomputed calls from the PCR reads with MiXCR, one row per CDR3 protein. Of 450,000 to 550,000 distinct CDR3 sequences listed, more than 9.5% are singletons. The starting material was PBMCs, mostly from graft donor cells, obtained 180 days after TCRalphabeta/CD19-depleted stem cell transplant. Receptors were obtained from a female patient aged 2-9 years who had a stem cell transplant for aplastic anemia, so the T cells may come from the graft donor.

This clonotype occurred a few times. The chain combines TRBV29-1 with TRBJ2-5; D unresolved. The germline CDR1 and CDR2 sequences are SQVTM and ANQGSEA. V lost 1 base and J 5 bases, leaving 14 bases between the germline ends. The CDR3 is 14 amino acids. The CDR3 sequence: CSVEAPVWLETQYF. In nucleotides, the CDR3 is TGCAGCGTTGAAGCCCCCGTGTGGCTTGAGACCCAGTACTTC.

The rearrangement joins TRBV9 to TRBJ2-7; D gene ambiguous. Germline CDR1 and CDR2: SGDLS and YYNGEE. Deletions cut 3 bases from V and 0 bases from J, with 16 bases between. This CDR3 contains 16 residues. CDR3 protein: CASSGSPSAVSYEQYF. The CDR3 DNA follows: TGTGCCAGCAGCGGGTCTCCGTCGGCGGTCTCCTACGAGCAGTACTTC.

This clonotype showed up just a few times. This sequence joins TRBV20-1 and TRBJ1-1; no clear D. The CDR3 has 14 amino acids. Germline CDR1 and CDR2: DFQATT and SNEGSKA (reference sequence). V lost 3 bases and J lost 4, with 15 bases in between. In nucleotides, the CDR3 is TGCAGTGCTAGGCGACCGGGAGTGGGCACTGAAGCTTTCTTT. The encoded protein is CSARRPGVGTEAFF.

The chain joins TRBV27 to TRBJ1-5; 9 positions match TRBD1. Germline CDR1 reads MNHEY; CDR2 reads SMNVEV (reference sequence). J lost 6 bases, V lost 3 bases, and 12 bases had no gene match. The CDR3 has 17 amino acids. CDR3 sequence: CASSFRIRDRESQPQHF. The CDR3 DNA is TGTGCCAGCAGTTTCCGTATTAGGGACAGGGAAAGTCAGCCCCAGCATTTT.

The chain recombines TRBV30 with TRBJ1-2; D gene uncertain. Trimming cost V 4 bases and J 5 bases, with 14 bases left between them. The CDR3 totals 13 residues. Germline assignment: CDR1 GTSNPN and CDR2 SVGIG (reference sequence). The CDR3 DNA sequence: TGTGCCTGGACCAAAGACTGGCTTTATGGCTACACCTTC. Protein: CAWTKDWLYGYTF.

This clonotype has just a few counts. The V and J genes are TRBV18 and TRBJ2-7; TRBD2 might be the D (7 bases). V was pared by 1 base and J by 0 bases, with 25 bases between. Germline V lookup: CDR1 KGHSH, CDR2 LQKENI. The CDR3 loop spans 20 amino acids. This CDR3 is CASSPHRMPGGGLRSYEQYV. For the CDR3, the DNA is TGTGCCAGCTCACCACATCGGATGCCGGGCGGGGGCTTGCGCTCCTACGAGCAGTACGTC.

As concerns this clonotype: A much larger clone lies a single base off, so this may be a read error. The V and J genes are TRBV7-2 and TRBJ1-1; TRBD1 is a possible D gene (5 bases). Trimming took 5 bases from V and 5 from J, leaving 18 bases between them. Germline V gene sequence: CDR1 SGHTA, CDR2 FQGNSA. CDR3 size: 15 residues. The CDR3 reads CASSGVPEGRTEAFF. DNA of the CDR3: TGTGCCAGCAGCGGTGTTCCAGAGGGGAGGACTGAAGCTTTCTTT.

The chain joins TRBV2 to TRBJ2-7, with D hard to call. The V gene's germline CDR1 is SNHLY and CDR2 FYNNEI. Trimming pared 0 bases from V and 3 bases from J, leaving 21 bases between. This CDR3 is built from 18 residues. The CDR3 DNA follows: TGTGCCAGCAGTGAAGCGCGTGCCCGAGGTGAAGAGATCTACGAGCAGTACTTC. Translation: CASSEARARGEEIYEQYF.

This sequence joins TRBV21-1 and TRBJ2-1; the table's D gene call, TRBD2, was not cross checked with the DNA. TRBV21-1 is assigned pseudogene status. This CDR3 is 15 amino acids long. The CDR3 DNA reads TGTGCCAGCAGCGTCGCGGGACTAGCCTACAATGAGCAGTTCTTC. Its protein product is CASSVAGLAYNEQFF.

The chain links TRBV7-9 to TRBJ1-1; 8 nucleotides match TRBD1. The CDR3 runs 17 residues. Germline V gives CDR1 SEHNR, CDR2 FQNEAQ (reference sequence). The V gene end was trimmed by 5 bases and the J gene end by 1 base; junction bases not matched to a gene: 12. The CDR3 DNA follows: TGTGCCAGCAGCCGGGGGGGGCAGGGGGCTCGGAACACTGAAGCTTTCTTT. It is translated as CASSRGGQGARNTEAFF.

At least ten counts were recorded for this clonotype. The CDR3 DNA is TGTGCCAGCAGTACTATCAGAAATGAGCAGTTCTTC. Translation: CASSTIRNEQFF. The chain carries TRBV11-2 and TRBJ2-1; D remains ambiguous. V lost 6 bases to trimming and J lost 7 bases, with 10 bases between them. This CDR3 has 12 residues. Germline CDR1 and CDR2: SGHAT and FQNNGV.

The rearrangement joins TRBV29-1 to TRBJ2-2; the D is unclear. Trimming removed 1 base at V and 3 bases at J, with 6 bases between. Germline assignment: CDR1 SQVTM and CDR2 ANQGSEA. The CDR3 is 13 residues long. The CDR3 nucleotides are TGCAGCGTTGAAGTTCCAGACACCGGGGAGCTGTTTTTT. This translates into CSVEVPDTGELFF.

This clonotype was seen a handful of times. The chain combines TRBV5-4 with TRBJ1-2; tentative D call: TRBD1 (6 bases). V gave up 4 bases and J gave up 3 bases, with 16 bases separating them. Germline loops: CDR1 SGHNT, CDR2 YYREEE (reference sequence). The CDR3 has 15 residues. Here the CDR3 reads CASSVDGGRDYGYTF. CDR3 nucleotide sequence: TGTGCCAGCAGCGTGGACGGGGGCCGAGACTATGGCTACACCTTC. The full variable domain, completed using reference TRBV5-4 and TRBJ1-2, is ETGVTQSPTHLIKTRGQQVTLRCSSQSGHNTVSWYQQALGQGPQFIFQYYREEENGRGNFPPRFSGLQFPNYSSELNVNALELDDSALYLCASSVDGGRDYGYTFGSGTRLTVV.

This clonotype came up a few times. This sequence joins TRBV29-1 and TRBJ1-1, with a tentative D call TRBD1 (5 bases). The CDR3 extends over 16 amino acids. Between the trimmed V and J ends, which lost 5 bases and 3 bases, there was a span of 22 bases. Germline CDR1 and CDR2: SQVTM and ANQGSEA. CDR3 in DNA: TGCAGCGTTCACCCACTCGGGGCTTCTTGGGACACTGAAGCTTTCTTT. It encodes CSVHPLGASWDTEAFF.

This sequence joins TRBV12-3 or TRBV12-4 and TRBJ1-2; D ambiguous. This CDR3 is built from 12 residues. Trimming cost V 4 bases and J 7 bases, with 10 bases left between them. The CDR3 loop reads CASSYTRAGYTF. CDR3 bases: TGTGCCAGCAGTTATACAAGGGCTGGCTACACCTTC.

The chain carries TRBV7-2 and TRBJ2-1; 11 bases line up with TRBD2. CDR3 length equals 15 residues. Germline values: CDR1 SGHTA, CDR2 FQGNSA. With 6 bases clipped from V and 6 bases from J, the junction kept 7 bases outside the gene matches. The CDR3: CASRPTSGTGNEQFF. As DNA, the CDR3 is TGTGCCAGCAGACCGACTAGCGGGACGGGCAATGAGCAGTTCTTC.